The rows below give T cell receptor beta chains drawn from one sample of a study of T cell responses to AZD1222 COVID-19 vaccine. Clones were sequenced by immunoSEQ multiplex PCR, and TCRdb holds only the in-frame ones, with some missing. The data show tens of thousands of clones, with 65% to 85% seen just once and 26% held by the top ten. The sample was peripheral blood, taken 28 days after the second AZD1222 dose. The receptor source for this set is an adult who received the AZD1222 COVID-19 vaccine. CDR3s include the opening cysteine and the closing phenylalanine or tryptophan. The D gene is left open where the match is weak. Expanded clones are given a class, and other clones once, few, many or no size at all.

cdr3_aa: CASSQVLAGGELGETQYF
cdr3_nt: TGTGCCAGCAGCCAAGTACTAGCGGGAGGGGAATTGGGAGAGACCCAGTACTTC
v_call: TRBV3-1/TRBV3-2
j_call: TRBJ2-5
clone_size: .
d_call: TRBD2

cdr3_aa: CASSQGESVYNEQFF
cdr3_nt: TGCGCCAGCAGCCAAGGGGAATCGGTTTACAATGAGCAGTTCTTC
v_call: TRBV4-3
j_call: TRBJ2-1
clone_size: .
d_call: .

cdr3_aa: CASSPRGDGRTDTQYF
cdr3_nt: TGTGCCAGCAGCCCCCGAGGGGATGGTCGCACAGATACGCAGTATTTT
v_call: TRBV7-9
j_call: TRBJ2-3
clone_size: .
d_call: .

cdr3_aa: CASSPAGGRTEAFF
cdr3_nt: TGTGCCAGCAGCCCCGCGGGGGGGCGAACTGAAGCTTTCTTT
v_call: TRBV7-2
j_call: TRBJ1-1
clone_size: .
d_call: .

cdr3_aa: CASSLGGEAFF
cdr3_nt: TGTGCCAGCAGCTTGGGGGGGGAGGCTTTCTTT
v_call: TRBV5-4
j_call: TRBJ1-1
clone_size: .
d_call: .

cdr3_aa: CASSEAHQPVYEQYF
cdr3_nt: TGTGCCAGCAGTGAAGCCCACCAGCCCGTCTACGAGCAGTACTTC
v_call: TRBV6-1
j_call: TRBJ2-7
clone_size: .
d_call: .

cdr3_aa: CASSQDTVTVYGYTF
cdr3_nt: TGTGCCAGCAGCCAAGATACGGTTACAGTCTATGGCTACACCTTC
v_call: TRBV3-1/TRBV3-2
j_call: TRBJ1-2
clone_size: .
d_call: .

cdr3_aa: CASSLLDRGEKLFF
cdr3_nt: TGTGCCAGTAGTCTCCTGGACAGGGGCGAAAAACTGTTTTTT
v_call: TRBV19
j_call: TRBJ1-4
clone_size: .
d_call: TRBD1

cdr3_aa: CASSLTFRNSDPDTQYF
cdr3_nt: TGTGCCAGCAGCCTAACATTTAGGAACTCAGACCCGGATACGCAGTATTTT
v_call: TRBV7-2
j_call: TRBJ2-3
clone_size: .
d_call: .

cdr3_aa: CASSIGGAVYEQYF
cdr3_nt: TGTGCCAGTAGTATAGGGGGGGCGGTCTACGAGCAGTACTTC
v_call: TRBV19
j_call: TRBJ2-7
clone_size: few
d_call: .

cdr3_aa: CAICPGLQYEQYF
cdr3_nt: TGTGCCATCTGCCCGGGACTCCAGTACGAGCAGTACTTC
v_call: TRBV10-3
j_call: TRBJ2-7
clone_size: .
d_call: .

cdr3_aa: CASGDREPQHF
cdr3_nt: TGTGCCAGTGGGGACCGGGAGCCCCAGCATTTT
v_call: TRBV28
j_call: TRBJ1-5
clone_size: .
d_call: .

cdr3_aa: CAISGSGRNFGELFF
cdr3_nt: TGTGCCATCAGCGGGAGCGGGAGAAACTTCGGGGAGCTGTTTTTT
v_call: TRBV10-3
j_call: TRBJ2-2
clone_size: .
d_call: TRBD2

cdr3_aa: CASSRDSTYEQYF
cdr3_nt: TGTGCCAGCAGTCGAGACAGCACCTACGAGCAGTACTTC
v_call: TRBV2
j_call: TRBJ2-7
clone_size: .
d_call: .

cdr3_aa: CASSYDRGRVQPQHF
cdr3_nt: TGTGCCAGCAGTTACGACAGGGGGCGGGTTCAGCCCCAGCATTTT
v_call: TRBV6-2/TRBV6-3
j_call: TRBJ1-5
clone_size: .
d_call: TRBD1

cdr3_aa: CASALAGYQETQYF
cdr3_nt: TGCGCCAGCGCCTTAGCGGGTTACCAAGAGACCCAGTACTTC
v_call: TRBV5-1
j_call: TRBJ2-5
clone_size: .
d_call: TRBD2

cdr3_aa: CASSPRGSGRGFNEQFF
cdr3_nt: TGCGCCAGCAGCCCCCGGGGGAGCGGGAGGGGATTCAATGAGCAGTTCTTC
v_call: TRBV5-1
j_call: TRBJ2-1
clone_size: .
d_call: TRBD2

cdr3_aa: CASSYSRDRGYTF
cdr3_nt: TGTGCCAGCAGTTACTCCAGGGATCGTGGCTACACCTTC
v_call: TRBV6-5
j_call: TRBJ1-2
clone_size: .
d_call: .

cdr3_aa: CASSLTGQFYGYTF
cdr3_nt: TGTGCCAGCAGCCTAACGGGACAGTTCTATGGCTACACCTTC
v_call: TRBV28
j_call: TRBJ1-2
clone_size: .
d_call: TRBD1

cdr3_aa: CASRELANYGYTF
cdr3_nt: TGTGCCAGCAGGGAGTTAGCTAACTATGGCTACACCTTC
v_call: TRBV6-5
j_call: TRBJ1-2
clone_size: .
d_call: .

cdr3_aa: CSASHRREGFYEQYF
cdr3_nt: TGCAGTGCTAGTCATCGGCGGGAGGGTTTCTACGAGCAGTACTTC
v_call: TRBV20-1
j_call: TRBJ2-7
clone_size: .
d_call: TRBD2

cdr3_aa: CARGNRRQPQHF
cdr3_nt: TGTGCCAGGGGGAACAGGAGACAGCCCCAGCATTTT
v_call: TRBV27
j_call: TRBJ1-5
clone_size: few
d_call: .

cdr3_aa: CASRVVAGNTGELFF
cdr3_nt: TGTGCCAGCAGGGTGGTAGCGGGAAACACCGGGGAGCTGTTTTTT
v_call: TRBV2
j_call: TRBJ2-2
clone_size: .
d_call: TRBD2

cdr3_aa: CASSLAADYEQYF
cdr3_nt: TGTGCCAGCAGCTTAGCGGCTGACTACGAGCAGTACTTC
v_call: TRBV7-2
j_call: TRBJ2-7
clone_size: few
d_call: .

cdr3_aa: CASSFREKLFF
cdr3_nt: TGTGCCAGCAGCTTTCGTGAAAAACTGTTTTTT
v_call: TRBV7-9
j_call: TRBJ1-4
clone_size: .
d_call: .

cdr3_aa: CASSSRGGGDAFF
cdr3_nt: TGTGCCAGCAGCTCCCGAGGGGGTGGTGACGCTTTCTTT
v_call: TRBV7-8
j_call: TRBJ1-1
clone_size: .
d_call: .

cdr3_aa: CASSFTPRTGGGNEQFF
cdr3_nt: TGTGCCAGCAGCTTCACTCCCCGGACAGGGGGCGGCAATGAGCAGTTCTTC
v_call: TRBV7-2
j_call: TRBJ2-1
clone_size: .
d_call: TRBD1

cdr3_aa: CASSLFRGPGELFF
cdr3_nt: TGTGCCAGCAGTTTATTCCGGGGGCCCGGGGAGCTGTTTTTT
v_call: TRBV27
j_call: TRBJ2-2
clone_size: hyperexpanded
d_call: .

cdr3_aa: CATSDNRRQSSYNEQFF
cdr3_nt: TGTGCCACCAGTGATAATCGGCGTCAAAGCTCCTACAATGAGCAGTTCTTC
v_call: TRBV24-1
j_call: TRBJ2-1
clone_size: .
d_call: .